The 23 T cell receptor beta chains below come from one sample, sequenced in a study of control samples from healthy donors and cancer patients (dated by TCRdb to the early 2020s). The library was produced with the immunoSEQ multiplex PCR assay. The clones in this table, taken by TCRdb from immuneACCESS, are in-frame only. Not every clone is retained; where verified, under half of the shortfall comes from an unresolved V gene, and the cause of the rest is unknown. The sample has tens of thousands of clones on record, approximately 90% of them singletons. In total, the top ten clones hold around 14% of the sample. The material sequenced was blood. The source of these receptors is a woman in her 70s in good health.

This clone has just a few counts. The chain joins TRBV2 to TRBJ1-1, with 8 bases matching TRBD1. The germline CDR1 and CDR2 sequences are SNHLY and FYNNEI. The V segment lost 7 bases and the J segment 5 bases; nucleotides outside the gene matches: 9. CDR3 length equals 14 residues. The CDR3 sequence: CASIRTGRRTEAFF. CDR3 DNA sequence: TGTGCCAGCATCCGGACAGGGAGGAGAACTGAAGCTTTCTTT. Full variable domain (remainder filled in from reference TRBV2 and TRBJ1-1): EPEVTQTPSHQVTQMGQEVILRCVPISNHLYFYWYRQILGQKVEFLVSFYNNEISEKSEIFDDQFSVERPDGSNFTLKIRSTKLEDSAMYFCASIRTGRRTEAFFGQGTRLTVV.

The V gene is TRBV3-1 (or the pseudogene TRBV3-2), the J gene TRBJ1-1; the D is unclear. Trimming removed 5 bases at V and 5 bases at J, with 12 bases between. Germline CDR1 is LGHDT and CDR2 is YNNKEL (reference sequence). This CDR3 has 13 residues. Here the CDR3 reads CASSSLRGTEAFF. The CDR3 region has the DNA TGTGCCAGCAGCTCCTTGCGGGGAACTGAAGCTTTCTTT.

The chain uses TRBV5-5 and TRBJ2-2; TRBD2 is a possible D gene (6 bases). Germline V gene sequence: CDR1 SGHKS, CDR2 YYEKEE (reference sequence). The CDR3 runs 14 residues. Trimming shortened V by 4 bases and J by 5 bases, and 12 bases separated the two germline ends. Here the CDR3 reads CASSSLGGTGELFF. The CDR3 DNA reads as TGTGCCAGCAGCAGCTTGGGGGGAACCGGGGAGCTGTTTTTT.

V is TRBV19 and J is TRBJ2-3; a weak D match, TRBD2 (5 bases). This CDR3 has 13 amino acids. V was cut by 6 bases and J by 0 bases, with 7 bases left in between. CDR1 and CDR2 (germline): LNHDA, SQIVND (reference sequence). The CDR3 is CASRGGSTDTQYF. The CDR3 DNA reads as TGTGCCAGTAGAGGAGGTAGCACAGATACGCAGTATTTT.

V and J are TRBV6-5 and TRBJ2-3; 9 bases line up with TRBD2. Per the germline V gene, CDR1 is MNHEY and CDR2 is SVGAGI. This CDR3 spans 15 amino acids. V lost 0 bases and J lost 5; bases outside the gene matches: 3. Written as DNA, the CDR3 is TGTGCCAGCAGTTACTCTGGCGGGAGGGGAGATACGCAGTATTTT. It specifies CASSYSGGRGDTQYF.

The chain couples TRBV2 to TRBJ1-2; 8 bases fit TRBD1. V gave up 5 bases and J gave up 8 bases; unmatched junction bases: 16. The CDR3 is made up of 16 amino acids. Germline V CDR1 and CDR2: SNHLY, FYNNEI. DNA for the CDR3: TGTGCCAGCAGTCACAACCGGGACAGGACTCTAGGAGGCTACACCTTC. Translation: CASSHNRDRTLGGYTF.

The CDR3 sequence: CASSQRTGGAETQYF. The CDR3, as DNA: TGTGCCAGCAGCCAAAGGACAGGGGGAGCAGAGACCCAGTACTTC. V gene TRBV3-1 (or the pseudogene TRBV3-2) combines with J gene TRBJ2-5, with 10 bases fitting TRBD1. In germline, CDR1 is LGHDT, CDR2 YNNKEL (reference sequence). V lost 2 bases to trimming and J lost 4 bases; unmatched junction nucleotides: 4. The length of the CDR3 is 15 residues.

J is TRBJ1-3 and V is TRBV7-9; unclear D gene. The length of the CDR3 is 12 residues. Germline V gene sequence: CDR1 SEHNR, CDR2 FQNEAQ (reference sequence). V was trimmed by 7 bases and J by 7 bases, leaving 11 bases between them. The CDR3 protein is CASNPTSNTIYF. DNA of the CDR3: TGTGCCAGCAACCCAACCTCGAACACCATATATTTT.

This rearrangement joins TRBV2 to TRBJ1-1; D gene uncertain. Germline V gives CDR1 SNHLY, CDR2 FYNNEI. V was trimmed by 11 bases and J by 3 bases, leaving 16 bases between them. The CDR3 has 13 amino acids. CDR3 coding DNA: TGTGCCGGAATTGCAGGTTTGTACACTGAAGCTTTCTTT. Encoded protein: CAGIAGLYTEAFF.

The chain has TRBV5-4 and TRBJ2-7; D is perhaps TRBD1 (6 bases). Germline V lookup: CDR1 SGHNT, CDR2 YYREEE (reference sequence). The V end was cut by 0 bases, the J end by 8 bases, with 18 bases between. The CDR3 consists of 15 residues. Written as DNA, the CDR3 is TGTGCCAGCAGCTTGGGTGGGACACGGCCTACAAAGCAGTACTTC. As protein: CASSLGGTRPTKQYF.

V gene TRBV7-2 combines with J gene TRBJ1-1; D not resolved. V gave up 5 bases and J gave up 1 base, with 11 bases separating them. Germline values: CDR1 SGHTA, CDR2 FQGNSA. The CDR3 covers 14 residues. The CDR3 sequence is CASSPRHWNTEAFF. In DNA form, the CDR3 reads TGTGCCAGCAGCCCGAGACACTGGAACACTGAAGCTTTCTTT.

V gene TRBV3-1 (or the pseudogene TRBV3-2) combines with J gene TRBJ2-5; D gene unclear. V was clipped by 1 base and J by 3 bases, with 9 bases between them. The CDR3 is 14 amino acids. The germline V gene encodes CDR1 LGHDT and CDR2 YNNKEL (reference sequence). The CDR3 sequence: CASSQGVRKETQYF. CDR3 DNA sequence: TGTGCCAGCAGCCAAGGGGTGCGGAAAGAGACCCAGTACTTC.

The chain links TRBV3-1 (or the pseudogene TRBV3-2) to TRBJ1-6; the D gene is possibly TRBD1 (5 bases). Germline-derived CDR1 and CDR2 are LGHDT and YNNKEL (reference sequence). The CDR3 extends over 13 amino acids. V lost 0 bases and J 18 bases, leaving 15 bases between the germline ends. The CDR3 loop is CASSQEHGGLAHF. The CDR3 nucleotides read TGTGCCAGCAGCCAAGAACATGGGGGTCTGGCCCACTTT.

This chain joins TRBV11-3 and TRBJ2-7; 13 nucleotides agree with TRBD2. Trimming removed 5 bases from V and 6 bases from J; junction bases left unmatched: 4. The length of the CDR3 is 14 residues. Germline V gene sequence: CDR1 SGHNT, CDR2 YENEEA. CDR3 nucleotides: TGTGCCAGCAGCGGGGGACTAGCGGGGTTCGAGCAGTACTTC. This translates into CASSGGLAGFEQYF. Full variable domain (rest looked up from reference TRBV11-3 and TRBJ2-7): EAGVVQSPRYKIIEKKQPVAFWCNPISGHNTLYWYLQNLGQGPELLIRYENEEAVDDSQLPKDRFSAERLKGVDSTLKIQPAELGDSAVYLCASSGGLAGFEQYFGPGTRLTVT.

The genes are TRBV9 and TRBJ1-2; D unclear. The CDR3 runs 13 residues. Per the germline V gene, CDR1 is SGDLS and CDR2 is YYNGEE. Trimming removed 0 bases from V and 3 bases from J, with 6 bases in between. Here the CDR3 DNA reads TGTGCCAGCAGCGTAGGCGGATACTATGGCTACACCTTC. Protein: CASSVGGYYGYTF.

This clone showed up just once. The J gene is TRBJ1-2, the V gene TRBV9; 12 positions agree with TRBD1. Germline lookup yields CDR1 SGDLS and CDR2 YYNGEE. The CDR3 contains 16 residues. Losses at the gene ends were 4 bases for V and 4 bases for J; bases not matched to a gene: 8. This CDR3 is CASSPAGTGGAYGYTF. The DNA of the CDR3 is TGTGCCAGCAGCCCAGCCGGGACAGGGGGCGCCTATGGCTACACCTTC.

The V call is TRBV6-2 or TRBV6-3, the J call TRBJ2-7; TRBD1 might be the D (5 bases). The CDR3 spans 16 residues. V shed 3 bases and J shed 2 bases, with 17 bases lying between them. The V gene's germline CDR1 is MNHEY and CDR2 SVGEGT. This chain's CDR3 is CASSYTWGRETYEQYF. In DNA form, the CDR3 reads TGTGCCAGCAGTTATACGTGGGGCAGAGAAACCTACGAGCAGTACTTC.

This clone has just one count. V is TRBV5-4 and J is TRBJ2-2, with 11 bases that match TRBD2. CDR1 SGHNT and CDR2 YYREEE come from the germline V gene (reference sequence). V gave up 0 bases and J gave up 6 bases; unmatched junction bases: 4. This CDR3 is 16 amino acids long. CDR3 region: CASSLVTSGNPGELFF. The DNA for the CDR3 is TGTGCCAGCAGCTTGGTGACTAGCGGGAATCCCGGGGAGCTGTTTTTT. Together with reference TRBV5-4 and TRBJ2-2, the CDR3 gives the full variable domain: ETGVTQSPTHLIKTRGQQVTLRCSSQSGHNTVSWYQQALGQGPQFIFQYYREEENGRGNFPPRFSGLQFPNYSSELNVNALELDDSALYLCASSLVTSGNPGELFFGEGSRLTVL.

The V call is TRBV5-1, the J call TRBJ2-5; 10 bases agree with TRBD2. This CDR3 comprises 14 residues. V lost 2 bases to trimming and J lost 4 bases; unmatched junction nucleotides: 2. The germline CDR1 and CDR2 sequences are SGHRS and YFSETQ. CDR3 region: CASSFSGGRETQYF. The CDR3 DNA reads as TGCGCCAGCAGCTTTAGCGGGGGGCGAGAGACCCAGTACTTC.

This chain connects TRBV5-1 to TRBJ2-2; D ambiguous. Germline V gene lookup returns CDR1 SGHRS and CDR2 YFSETQ. There are 14 residues in the CDR3. Trimming removed 3 bases at V and 1 base at J, with 7 bases between. The CDR3 sequence is CASSSQVNTGELFF. In DNA, the CDR3 is TGCGCCAGCAGCTCGCAAGTGAACACCGGGGAGCTGTTTTTT.

The chain links TRBV20-1 to TRBJ2-5; the D is unclear. Per the germline V gene, CDR1 is DFQATT and CDR2 is SNEGSKA (reference sequence). The CDR3 runs to 11 residues. V was pared by 0 bases and J by 5 bases, with 4 bases between. CDR3 sequence reads: CSARDMETQYF. The CDR3 DNA reads TGCAGTGCTAGAGATATGGAGACCCAGTACTTC.

This clone was observed a few times. This rearrangement joins TRBV7-6 to TRBJ1-2; D gene unclear. Germline loops: CDR1 SGHVS, CDR2 FNYEAQ. The CDR3 is 13 amino acids. Trimming left V 2 bases short and J 4 bases short, with 8 bases between. The CDR3 bases are TGTGCCAGCAGCTTACGGCCGTCCTATGGCTACACCTTC. It translates to CASSLRPSYGYTF.

The chain couples TRBV6-4 to TRBJ1-1; D is uncertain. Germline V CDR1 and CDR2: MRHNA, SNTAGT. The CDR3 consists of 11 residues. V shed 8 bases and J shed 10 bases, with 14 bases lying between them. The CDR3 here is CASLTQIPAFF. The DNA of the CDR3 is TGTGCCAGCCTGACTCAAATCCCAGCTTTCTTT.